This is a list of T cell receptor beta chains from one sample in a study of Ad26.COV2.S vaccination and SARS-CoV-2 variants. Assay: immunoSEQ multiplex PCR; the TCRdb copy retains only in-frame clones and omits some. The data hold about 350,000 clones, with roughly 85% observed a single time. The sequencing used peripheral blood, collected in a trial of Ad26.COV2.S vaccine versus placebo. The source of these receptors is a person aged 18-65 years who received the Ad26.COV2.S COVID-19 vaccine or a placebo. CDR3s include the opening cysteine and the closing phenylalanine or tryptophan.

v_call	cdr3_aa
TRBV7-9	CASSLRLDRAYEQYF
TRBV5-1	CASSLANSGNTIYF
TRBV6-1	CASSEAGQSLIYEQYF
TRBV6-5	CASSSPGPSSGNTIYF
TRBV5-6	CASSLSQNWGETQYF
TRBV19	CASTTPQGGNEQFF
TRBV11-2	CASSLDRPTGYEQYF
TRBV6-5	CASMSESTDTQYF
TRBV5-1	CASSFLSGDITGELFF
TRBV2	CASSDNGGTDTQYF
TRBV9	CASSYRDNQETQYF
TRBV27	CASGTGQRYYGYTF
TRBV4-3	CASSHRDTNSPLHF
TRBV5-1	CASSLAGPSYGNTIYF
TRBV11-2	CASWGFRVAGVADTQYF
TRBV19	CASSPTGVISWGNQPQHF
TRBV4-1	CASSQGQVTGGRYNEQFF
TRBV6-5	CASSYSAPVGNTIYF
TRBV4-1	CASSQERKEFDSGNTIYF
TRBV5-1	CASSFTGTYEQYF
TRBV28	CASIQGQNQPQHF
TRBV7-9	CASSLVRASTEAFF
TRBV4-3	CASSQDEADKYYEQYF
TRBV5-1	CASSLEGQGASSGELFF
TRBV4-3	CASSQGLAGGSYEQYF
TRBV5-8	CASSLRRTRGFDTQYF
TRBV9	CASSVGTAGYTGELFF
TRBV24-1	CATSLTGDTGELFF
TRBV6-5	CASTPLGGQTDTQYF
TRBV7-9	CASSLGQGVPPYF
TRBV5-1	CASSYGTGNGYTF
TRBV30	CAWSVGQVNQPQHF
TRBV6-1	CASSERDSIPLGANVLTF
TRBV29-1	CSVAATGGSYEQYF
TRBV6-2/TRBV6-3	CASSRRAAWTGQETQYF
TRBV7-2	CASSSSGLNSYEQYF
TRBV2	CASSEAGIRADTQYF
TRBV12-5	CASGPSILVETQYF
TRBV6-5	CASKWDRGPDGYTF
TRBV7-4	CAISGHTDTQYF
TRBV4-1	CASSRGGYSNQPQHF
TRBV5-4	CASSLGQETQYF
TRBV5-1	CASSSIGQGANTEAFF
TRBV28	CASLTPIRDGLPSTDTQYF
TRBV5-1	CASSFAGTGNTGELFF
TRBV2	CASSGASGRVATQYF
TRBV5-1	CASSLAGDPNQPQHF
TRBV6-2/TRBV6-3	CASSYSGTSGLYSTDTQYF